This TCR beta chain was found in a study of cytomegalovirus exposure and HLA in healthy donors (dated by TCRdb to between 2016 and 2019). Turning to the overall study: In an earlier analysis of 587 of the donors, approximately 300 Gb of sequence data and 90 million to 120 million unique TCR beta sequences from 180 million or so T cells were reported. Around 320 gigabases of sequencing data and roughly 90 million unique TCR sequences were included in an early release covering over 600 HLA-typed donors. Among the roughly 390 genotyped donors, 75% to 90% belonged to the genetic ancestry cluster associated with self-reported Caucasian donors. The aim of the study was to test whether cataloging public T cell receptors could identify signatures of past pathogen exposure. The study profiled the T cell repertoires of 550 to 700 subjects by immunosequencing and related them to cytomegalovirus serostatus. A separate validation cohort of about 110 different subjects was used in addition to the 666-subject first cohort. To predict cytomegalovirus infection status, the study brought together high-throughput TCR immunosequencing, statistical association of individual TCRs with disease status, and machine learning. A later analysis re-examined previously published TCR beta repertoires from just over 650 donors and added high-resolution HLA genotyping to investigate patterns of TCR occurrence. Rather than drawing on any new phenotypic data, the later analysis identified candidate immune exposures from TCR beta sequences and the way those sequences occurred across donors. To decide whether each TCR beta V gene segment behaved as functional or pseudogenic, an earlier analysis of over 500 of the donors relied on high-throughput TCR beta sequencing. Donor age, sex, ethnicity and CMV serostatus were compiled together with the repertoire data. Genome-wide SNP genotypes for about three fifths of the roughly 670 donors were used in a later genetic analysis, which treated that subset as a discovery cohort. Every discovery cohort repertoire had been produced on one sequencing platform. Class I and class II HLA loci were covered by the typing at four-digit resolution. Typing coverage differed by locus: A, B, C, DRB1 and DQB1 were typed in roughly 629-630 donors, DQA1 in roughly 500, DPA1 in 600 to 610, and DPB1 in 400 to 490. Because of strong linkage in the cohort, roughly five DR-DQ haplotypes were treated as single units for association and clustering. On average, over 200,000 unique TCR beta nucleotide sequences were sequenced per donor among a few hundred genotyped donors of the cohort, with roughly 20% of those sequences being non-productive.

The cohort comprised fewer than 700 healthy bone marrow donors. Cohort members were all nominally healthy when sampled, although unrecorded immune exposures were likely present. The donor tested CMV seropositive, placing the donor among the 289 seropositive members of the cohort. Each donor provided a peripheral blood sample, and peripheral blood mononuclear cells were used for TCR beta sequencing. The Qiagen DNeasy Blood Extraction Kit was used to extract genomic DNA from the blood cell samples. The full study reports these points: V-gene and J-gene trimming of TCR beta chains was associated with a missense DCLRE1C variant in a later genetic analysis, and the association was replicated in an independent cohort. The cohort was sequenced for TCR beta chains only, and without alpha or paired-chain data the features that could be detected were limited. A later analysis found that TCR association rates varied across HLA loci, with DRB1 alleles showing the most associated TCRs and HLA-C alleles the fewest. Three of the identified cytomegalovirus-associated TCR beta chains were confirmed in vitro to be specific for cytomegalovirus antigens. Because some donors lacked HLA typing at each locus, the association tests relied only on the typed subset. A further reported finding was that TCR beta sequences accurately predicted the HLA-A and HLA-B alleles for most subjects in the first cohort. A total of about 150 TCR beta chains were listed by the study as associated with cytomegalovirus. Across donors, most TCR sequences were observed very rarely, whereas some public TCRs were present in many individuals. At a false discovery rate of 0.05, a later analysis linked some 17,000 TCR beta sequences to specific HLA alleles. A cluster of highly shared sequence variants was judged likely to be a technical artifact of the sequencing pipeline. In both the original and validation cohorts, the classifier was reported to diagnose cytomegalovirus status with high specificity and sensitivity. According to a later genetic analysis, donors in an Asian-associated ancestry cluster had fewer N-insertions in productive TCRs than the approximately 670-donor mean. Correlated functional status among segregating V segments might be attributable to linkage disequilibrium, but an unknown experimental factor could not be ruled out. An earlier analysis of approximately 590 of the donors showed that most TCR beta V segments appeared in productive rearrangements either about 87% or about 30% of the time, which broadly matched IMGT annotations. It was suggested by the authors that the approach could potentially be generalized to other disease states and immunological phenotypes. The 87-base-pair reads could not distinguish some IMGT-functional V segments, including TRBV6-2 and TRBV6-3, so those segments were excluded. Roughly uniform sequencing depth across donors was assumed in presence/absence analyses, although this assumption may not hold. Immune exposure information for the cohort was limited to CMV serostatus. Most CMV-associated TCR beta chains appeared to be HLA-restricted in a later analysis, and the HLA associations seemed to be driven largely by CMV exposure. Strong co-occurrence of HLA alleles, especially DR and DQ, made assigning TCR associations to individual alleles difficult. About 17 rarely observed V segments, including chromosome 9 orphons, were excluded from the earlier analysis of a few hundred of the donors because counts were too low. Several of the top co-occurrence clusters appeared to be linked to parvovirus B19, influenza, CMV and Epstein-Barr virus, according to a later analysis. In a later analysis, HLA-associated TCR beta chains showed more clonal expansion and lower generation probabilities than non-associated chains that were equally common.

As to this clone: There is no known antigen for this receptor. Per-base quality was not reported, and no clone a single base away is much larger than it.

The library was obtained by the immunoSEQ multiplex PCR assay. The multiplex PCR relied on a mix of 60 forward primers for TCR Vbeta segments and 13 reverse primers for TCR Jbeta segments. Amplification of the CDR3 region of rearranged TCR beta genes was performed with a multiplex PCR assay on genomic DNA. The amplified TCR beta libraries were sequenced on the Illumina HiSeq System as 87-base-pair reads. The source study handled its data this way. A later analysis tallied roughly 78 million unique TCR beta chains across the 600 to 700 repertoires, and approximately 12 million of those chains were shared by two or more donors. To remove PCR and sequencing errors, raw reads were error-corrected and collapsed into unique sequences using a nearest-neighbor algorithm that merged closely related sequences. V, D and J gene segments were assigned by aligning CDR3 sequences to IMGT reference sequences. For a sequence to be retained, at least a six-nucleotide match to both a V gene segment and a J gene segment was required. A rearrangement counted as productive if the CDR3 had no stop codons and remained in frame with V and J, and every other rearrangement counted as non-productive. CDR3 was defined according to IMGT convention as the region running from the second conserved V-encoded cysteine to the conserved J-encoded phenylalanine. In an earlier analysis of 587 of the donors, sequences lacking an unambiguous match to a single V gene segment were excluded. An earlier analysis of a few hundred of the donors called V segments functional above 56.7% productive rearrangements and segregating when the between-donor standard deviation exceeded 5%. A statistical classification framework was developed to diagnose cytomegalovirus status using the catalog of TCR beta chain sequences. In a later analysis, TCR nucleotide sequences were compared against IMGT/GENE-DB human TR gene sequences so that V and J genes could be assigned. Using the TCRdist pipeline, a later analysis assigned CDR3 sequences along with most-parsimonious VDJ recombination scenarios. A later analysis defined each TCR beta chain by its CDR3 amino acid sequence plus V-gene family, and excluded reads lacking a unique V-gene family. In a later analysis, 450 to 600 highly shared, low-generation-probability nucleotide sequences were removed to address suspected cross-contamination and a sequencing artifact. In a later analysis, a clonal expansion index for each public chain was calculated from normalized within-repertoire ranks of inferred template counts. A later analysis computed generation probabilities with a VDJ recombination model fitted to out-of-frame rearrangements, and checked the results against IGoR. Hypergeometric tests were used in a later analysis to score TCR-TCR, TCR-HLA and TCR-CMV co-occurrence, with a repertoire-size bias correction applied to the TCR pairs. In a later analysis, false discovery rates were estimated by permuting HLA or CMV assignments 20 times. In a later analysis, co-occurring TCRs were grouped using DBSCAN, with TCRdist sequence similarity added in when clustering inside HLA-allele-positive subsets. Co-occurrence clustering excluded repertoires with fewer than 30,000 or more than 120,000 public chains, plus five with anomalous nucleotide sharing. Imported from immuneACCESS, the table was reduced by TCRdb to in-frame sequences with V and J called. These copies leave out some clones; in studies compared against another copy, an unresolved V gene accounts for under half, and the cause of the remainder is not known. The DNA gave D and trimming, while V, J and clone size come from that table. This sample holds roughly 120,000 clones; 55% to 75% were observed only once. Jointly, the top ten make up roughly 1.6% of the sample.

From the germline V gene, CDR1 is MNHNS and CDR2 is SASEGT. The CDR3, cysteine through phenylalanine, is 18 amino acids long. Of all the DNA, just the CDR3 is kept, 54 bases in frame from base 1. From V the trimming removes 1 base and from J it removes 5 bases, while the gene matches leave 11 bases of the junction unaccounted for. The sequenced sample consisted of PBMCs. Recombination linked TRBV6-1 to TRBJ2-1; TRBD2 matches 10 bases in the middle. This clonotype was sampled from a man aged 25 to 40 in good health and CMV-seropositive. The nucleotide sequence is given as TGTGCCAGCAGTGAAGTCGGTCTAGCGGGAGCGGGCCACAATGAGCAGTTCTTC. It is translated as CASSEVGLAGAGHNEQFF.